The 17 T cell receptor beta chains reported below all come from one sample, sequenced in a study of technical replicates of blood from a handful of donors. Sequenced by immunoSEQ multiplex PCR; TCRdb stores in-frame clones only, minus some. This sample has approximately 87,000 clones; approximately 95% occur once, and the top ten carry about 0.36%. Sequencing used T cells isolated from PBMCs. The receptors here all came from a human donor in good health.

The genes are TRBV5-6 and TRBJ1-2; D is perhaps TRBD1 (6 bases). The germline V and J ends were trimmed by 0 bases and 7 bases, with 10 bases remaining between them. CDR1 is SGHDT, CDR2 YYEEEE, per germline. This CDR3 comprises 13 residues. This chain's CDR3 is CASSLGTVSGYTF. The DNA for the CDR3 is TGTGCCAGCAGCTTGGGGACAGTGTCTGGCTACACCTTC.

The chain has TRBV13 and TRBJ1-2, with unresolved D. CDR1 is PRHDT, CDR2 FYEKMQ, per germline (reference sequence). V was trimmed by 1 base and J by 8 bases, leaving 11 bases between them. CDR3 length: 13 amino acids. CDR3 nucleotide sequence: TGTGCCAGCAGCTTAGATCAGGAGCGGGGCTACACCTTC. Protein: CASSLDQERGYTF.

The rearrangement joins TRBV5-1 to TRBJ2-2; D not resolved. V lost 1 base and J 6 bases, leaving 4 bases between the germline ends. The CDR3 is made up of 12 amino acids. Germline CDR1 SGHRS, CDR2 YFSETQ. The CDR3 DNA reads as TGCGCCAGCAGCTTGCATCCCGGGGAGCTGTTTTTT. Translation gives CASSLHPGELFF.

CDR3 protein: CASSYEQGYEKLFF. CDR3 DNA sequence: TGTGCCAGCAGTTACGAACAGGGGTATGAAAAACTGTTTTTT. V and J are TRBV6-5 and TRBJ1-4; 7 nucleotides line up with TRBD1. Germline-derived CDR1 and CDR2 are MNHEY and SVGAGI. The CDR3 spans 14 residues. V lost 2 bases, J lost 6 bases, and 3 bases stayed unmatched.

The rearrangement uses TRBV7-6 and TRBJ2-2, with a tentative D call TRBD2 (5 bases). Trimming pared 0 bases from V and 4 bases from J, leaving 9 bases between. The CDR3 spans 15 residues. The germline gives CDR1 SGHVS, CDR2 FNYEAQ. The CDR3, as DNA: TGTGCCAGCAGCTTAGCGGTCGGACTCACCGGGGAGCTGTTTTTT. Its translation is CASSLAVGLTGELFF.

V gene TRBV27 combines with J gene TRBJ2-7, with 10 bases fitting TRBD1. Germline CDR1 and CDR2: MNHEY and SMNVEV (reference sequence). Germline trimming cut 3 bases from V and 5 bases from J; bases unmatched to any gene: 10. CDR3 length equals 16 residues. CDR3 DNA: TGTGCCAGCAGTTTCCTCCCGGGACAGGGGTCCCACGAGCAGTACTTC. Its protein is CASSFLPGQGSHEQYF.

The CDR3: CASSLIYRGTGNTIYF. In nucleotides, the CDR3 is TGTGCCAGCAGCTTAATATACAGGGGTACTGGAAACACCATATATTTT. The V and J genes are TRBV7-2 and TRBJ1-3, with TRBD1 matching 7 bases. CDR3 size: 16 residues. The trim removed 2 bases at V and 2 bases at J, leaving 6 bases unmatched. Germline CDR1 is SGHTA and CDR2 is FQGNSA.

The chain has TRBV30 and TRBJ2-2; D may be TRBD1 (6 bases). The CDR3 length is 13 residues. CDR1 is GTSNPN and CDR2 is SVGIG in the germline V gene (reference sequence). Trimming cost V 4 bases and J 3 bases, with 9 bases left between them. The CDR3 region has the DNA TGTGCCTGGACCGGACAGTACACCGGGGAGCTGTTTTTT. Its translation: CAWTGQYTGELFF.

V and J are TRBV28 and TRBJ2-1, with 11 bases identical to TRBD2. The CDR3 is 18 residues long. Germline CDR1 is MDHEN and CDR2 is SYDVKM. V was pared by 7 bases and J by 7 bases, with 18 bases of the junction left unmatched. DNA for the CDR3: TGTGCCAGCAACCTCGGACTAGCGGGTAGTGTGTTAGTGAATGAGCAGTTCTTC. It translates to CASNLGLAGSVLVNEQFF.

The chain carries TRBV5-6 and TRBJ2-7; D may be TRBD2 (6 bases). The CDR3 length is 15 residues. Trimming pared 5 bases from V and 4 bases from J, leaving 19 bases between. CDR1 is SGHDT and CDR2 is YYEEEE in the germline V gene. The CDR3 DNA sequence: TGTGCCAGCAGTTCCGGGAGAGATTCTAGGTACGAGCAGTACTTC. This gives the protein CASSSGRDSRYEQYF.

The CDR3: CASSVAGGRDEQYF. The CDR3 bases are TGTGCCAGCAGCGTGGCTGGCGGGAGGGACGAGCAGTACTTC. The chain is built from TRBV9 and TRBJ2-7; TRBD2 aligns across 9 bases. This CDR3 has 14 amino acids. The V gene's germline CDR1 is SGDLS and CDR2 YYNGEE. V trimming: 2 bases; J trimming: 5 bases; junction bases outside the gene matches: 5. Complete variable domain (other parts from reference TRBV9 and TRBJ2-7): DSGVTQTPKHLITATGQRVTLRCSPRSGDLSVYWYQQSLDQGLQFLIQYYNGEERAKGNILERFSAQQFPDLHSELNLSSLELGDSALYFCASSVAGGRDEQYFGPGTRLTVT.

The V and J genes are TRBV7-9 and TRBJ2-7; possible D gene TRBD2, 7 bases. Germline CDR1 is SEHNR and CDR2 is FQNEAQ (reference sequence). Trimming removed 3 bases from V and 6 bases from J, with 24 bases in between. The CDR3 is made up of 17 amino acids. Here the CDR3 DNA reads TGTGCCAGCAGCTTGGCCGCCGGGGGGCGAGATTTTCTCGAGCAGTACTTC. Translating gives CASSLAAGGRDFLEQYF. The full variable domain, completed using reference TRBV7-9 and TRBJ2-7, is DTGVSQNPRHKITKRGQNVTFRCDPISEHNRLYWYRQTLGQGPEFLTYFQNEAQLEKSRLLSDRFSAERPKGSFSTLEIQRTEQGDSAMYLCASSLAAGGRDFLEQYFGPGTRLTVT.

This chain connects TRBV6-5 to TRBJ1-2; D remains ambiguous. The CDR3 contains 14 residues. Deletions cut 4 bases from V and 1 base from J, with 10 bases between. Germline CDR1 is MNHEY and CDR2 is SVGAGI. CDR3 nucleotide sequence: TGTGCCAGCAGTTCCAATCTATATAACTATGGCTACACCTTC. It is translated as CASSSNLYNYGYTF.

The chain recombines TRBV27 with TRBJ1-5; no definite D call. Trimming shortened V by 4 bases and J by 1 base, and 11 bases separated the two germline ends. Germline V gene data show CDR1 as MNHEY and CDR2 as SMNVEV (reference sequence). The CDR3 is 15 amino acids. Here the CDR3 reads CASSSYSGSNQPQHF. Here the CDR3 DNA reads TGTGCCAGCAGTTCCTACAGCGGGAGCAATCAGCCCCAGCATTTT.

J is TRBJ2-1 and V is TRBV18; D gene ambiguous. V gave up 2 bases and J gave up 5 bases, with 13 bases separating them. The CDR3 is 15 amino acids. Germline V gene lookup returns CDR1 KGHSH and CDR2 LQKENI. CDR3 protein: CASSPTVGVNNEQFF. Written as DNA, the CDR3 is TGTGCCAGCTCACCAACTGTCGGAGTAAACAATGAGCAGTTCTTC.

This clone appeared a few times. Here the CDR3 DNA reads TGTGCCAGCAGCCAAGGAGGGGATCAGCCCCAGCATTTT. It is translated as CASSQGGDQPQHF. V and J are TRBV16 and TRBJ1-5; D perhaps matches TRBD1 (5 bases). V was cut by 2 bases and J by 5 bases, with 7 bases left in between. This CDR3 has 13 amino acids. Germline assignment: CDR1 KGHSY and CDR2 FQNENV.

This clone was seen only once. The rearrangement joins TRBV6-1 to TRBJ2-1; TRBD2 matches at 10 bases. The V gene's germline CDR1 is MNHNS and CDR2 SASEGT. J was trimmed by 15 bases and V by 3 bases; bases with no gene match: 5. The CDR3 has 12 residues. Here the CDR3 DNA reads TGTGCCAGCAGTGAGGGGACTAGCGTTCTGTTCTTC. Translation: CASSEGTSVLFF.